This T cell receptor (beta chain) is drawn from a study of a mutant IDH1 vaccine in newly diagnosed glioma. On this clone: Its antigen is undetermined.

The data were produced by immunoSEQ multiplex PCR, yet TCRdb's version contains in-frame clones alone and is incomplete. The profile shows about 54,000 clones, about 86% of them singletons. Time point here: week 5, during vaccination. Doses comprised 300 ug of mutant IDH1 20-mer peptide each, plus topical imiquimod. The junction had 0 bases not matched to a gene; V was cut back by 3 bases and J by 2 bases. CDR3 length: 14 amino acids. Germline CDR1 and CDR2: MRHNA and SNTAGT. This chain connects TRBV6-4 to TRBJ2-5; TRBD1 agrees at 10 bases. This TCR was sampled from a man aged 25-40 years with glioma. The sample here was PBMCs, taken from a glioma patient whose treatment included an IDH1 peptide vaccine. CDR3 coding DNA: TGTGCCAGCAGTGAGGGACAGGGGCAAGAGACCCAGTACTTC. The encoded protein is CASSEGQGQETQYF.